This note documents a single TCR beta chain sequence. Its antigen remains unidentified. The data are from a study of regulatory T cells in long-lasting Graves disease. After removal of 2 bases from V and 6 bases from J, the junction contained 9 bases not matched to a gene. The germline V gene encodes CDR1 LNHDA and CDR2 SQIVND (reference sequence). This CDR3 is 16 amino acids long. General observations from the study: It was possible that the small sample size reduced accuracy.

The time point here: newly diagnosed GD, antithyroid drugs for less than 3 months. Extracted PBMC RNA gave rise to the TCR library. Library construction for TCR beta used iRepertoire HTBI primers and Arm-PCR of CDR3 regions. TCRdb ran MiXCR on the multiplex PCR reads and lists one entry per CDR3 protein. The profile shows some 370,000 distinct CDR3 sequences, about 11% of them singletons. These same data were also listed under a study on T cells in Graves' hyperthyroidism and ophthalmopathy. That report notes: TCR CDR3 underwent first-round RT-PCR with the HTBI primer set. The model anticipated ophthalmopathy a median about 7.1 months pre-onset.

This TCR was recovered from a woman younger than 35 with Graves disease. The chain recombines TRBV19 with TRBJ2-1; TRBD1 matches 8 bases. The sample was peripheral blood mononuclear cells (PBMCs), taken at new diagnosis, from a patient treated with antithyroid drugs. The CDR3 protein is CASSIQGADFINEQFF. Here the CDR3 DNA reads TGTGCCAGTAGTATACAGGGGGCTGATTTTATCAATGAGCAGTTCTTC.